This T cell receptor beta chain was captured in a study of metastatic and nonmetastatic thyroid tumors. Whole-study context: Malignant thyroid and benign thyroid patients provided blood and tumor or nodule tissue whose repertoires were compared. General study points: Across blood and tumor, TCR beta diversity in malignant thyroid tumors was reportedly significantly higher than in benign nodules.

The sample holds many counts of this clone. The antigen is undetermined. Germline V CDR1 and CDR2: GTSNPN, SVGIG (reference sequence). V lost 4 bases, J lost 5 bases, and 10 bases lay in between. This CDR3 has 12 amino acids. Patients had received no treatment of any kind before thyroid surgery. In the source study's methods: Building a distant-metastasis classifier for papillary thyroid cancer drew on CDR3 differences across clinicopathological groups. TCRdb re-called the PCR reads through MiXCR. The V and J calls here are based on TCRdb, not the publication. The profile shows 35,000 to 50,000 clones, 4% of them singletons.

The sequencing input was blood. This receptor was obtained from a female donor with papillary thyroid cancer or a benign thyroid nodule (not recorded which). Some clones in this sample may be carry-over from other donors' samples. The chain joins TRBV30 to TRBJ2-3; TRBD2 is a possible D gene (5 bases). The CDR3 nucleotides are TGTGCCTGGAACAAGGCGGGAGATACGCAGTATTTT. Residues: CAWNKAGDTQYF.